This T cell receptor beta chain was identified in a study of shared clonotypes between healthy human individuals. For this clone: Its antigen is undetermined.

Clones were read by immunoSEQ multiplex PCR, and TCRdb kept only the in-frame ones, dropping some. Seen here are under 2.5 million clones, around 92% observed once, and the top ten hold 0.37%. General study points: Researchers sampled blood only, noting tissue repertoires likely differ. Across a handful of donors, naive CD4 shared roughly 5.2%, naive CD8 over 3%, memory CD4 roughly 2.3%, memory CD8 around 0.36%.

Germline-derived CDR1 and CDR2 are SGDLS and YYNGEE. This CDR3 is built from 15 residues. V was cut by 0 bases and J by 4 bases, with 12 bases left in between. Donors were healthy HIV-negative adults without recently reported acute infections or vaccinations. Negatively enriched CD4+ T cells were divided by CD45RA into naive and memory. V gene TRBV9 combines with J gene TRBJ2-3; perhaps D is TRBD1 or TRBD2 (6 bases each). The sequence came from a man between 18 and 35 years old in good health. Some clones in this sample may be carry-over from other donors' samples. The sequenced sample consisted of naive CD4+ T cells from PBMCs. Subset given: CD45RA+ positively selected. CDR3 DNA sequence: TGTGCCAGCAGCGTAGTTGGGGGGCCCGCAGATACGCAGTATTTT. Protein product: CASSVVGGPADTQYF.